This T cell receptor (beta chain) came from a study of technical replicates of blood from a few donors. The CDR3 runs 14 residues. CDR1 and CDR2 (germline): SGHTA, FQGNSA. Deletions cut 8 bases from V and 2 bases from J, with 13 bases between. Assay used: immunoSEQ multiplex PCR; TCRdb lists only in-frame clones, some missing. The repertoire has fewer than 80,000 clones, 80% to 90% of them found once; the top ten carry roughly 4.4%. The sequenced material came from PBMCs. The clonotype originates from a human donor in good health. Some clones in this sample may be carry-over from other donors' samples. J is TRBJ2-1 and V is TRBV7-2, with D perhaps TRBD1 (5 bases). The CDR3 spells CASLPGKTYNEQFF. In DNA form, the CDR3 reads TGTGCCAGCCTGCCAGGGAAAACCTACAATGAGCAGTTCTTC. Based on the CDR3 plus reference TRBV7-2 and TRBJ2-1, the full variable domain is GAGVSQSPSNKVTEKGKDVELRCDPISGHTALYWYRQSLGQGLEFLIYFQGNSAPDKSGLPSDRFSAERTGGSVSTLTIQRTQQEDSAVYLCASLPGKTYNEQFFGPGTRLTVL.